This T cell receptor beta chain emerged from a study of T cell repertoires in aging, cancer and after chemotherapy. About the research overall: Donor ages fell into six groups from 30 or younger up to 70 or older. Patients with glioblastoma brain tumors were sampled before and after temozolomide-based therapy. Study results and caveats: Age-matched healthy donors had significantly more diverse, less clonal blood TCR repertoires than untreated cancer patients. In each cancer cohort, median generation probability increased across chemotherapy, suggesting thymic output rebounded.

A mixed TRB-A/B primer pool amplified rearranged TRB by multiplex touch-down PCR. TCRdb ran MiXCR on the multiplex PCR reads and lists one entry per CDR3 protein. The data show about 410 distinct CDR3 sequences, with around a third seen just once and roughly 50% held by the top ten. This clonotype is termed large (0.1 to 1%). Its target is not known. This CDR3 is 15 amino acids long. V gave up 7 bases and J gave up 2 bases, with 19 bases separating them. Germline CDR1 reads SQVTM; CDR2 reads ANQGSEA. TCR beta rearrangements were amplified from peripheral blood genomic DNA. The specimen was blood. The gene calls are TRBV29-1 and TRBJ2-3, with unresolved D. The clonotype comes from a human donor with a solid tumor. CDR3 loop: CSADTRYPLTDTQYF. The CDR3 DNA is TGCAGCGCTGATACACGGTATCCTCTCACAGATACGCAGTATTTT.